The rows below give T cell receptor beta chains drawn from one sample of a study of T cells in Graves' hyperthyroidism and ophthalmopathy. TCRdb fed the multiplex PCR reads into MiXCR, producing one record per CDR3 protein. The sample shows 300,000 to 450,000 distinct CDR3 sequences, about a sixth of them seen only once. Sequencing was performed on blood. Receptors were obtained from a woman aged 25-40 years with Graves' hyperthyroidism that later progressed to Graves' ophthalmopathy. Both conserved end residues are part of each CDR3. The D gene is left open where the match is weak. Size is omitted from some rows. Given values are once, few, many or a class for expanded clones.

D,size,J,V,DNA,CDR3
-,-,TRBJ2-3,TRBV7-2,TGTGCCAGCAGCCCGGAAACCACAGATACGCAGTATTTT,CASSPETTDTQYF
TRBD2,-,TRBJ2-7,TRBV20-1,TGCAGTGCTAGTCCTAGCGGGTACGAGCAGTACTTC,CSASPSGYEQYF
-,few,TRBJ2-2,TRBV20-1,TGCAGTGCTAGAGATCCCGGGGTCTTAACCGGGGAGCTGTTTTTT,CSARDPGVLTGELFF
TRBD2,-,TRBJ2-7,TRBV20-1,TGCAGTGCTCCCCTGACTAGCGGGATGTGCAAGCAGTACTTC,CSAPLTSGMCKQYF
-,few,TRBJ2-5,TRBV19,TGTGCCAGTAGTAGGGGACGGAACCAAGAGACCCAGTACTTC,CASSRGRNQETQYF
TRBD1,many,TRBJ1-1,TRBV30,TGTGCCTGGACTAGGGACAGGATGAACACTGAAGCTTTCTTT,CAWTRDRMNTEAFF
-,-,TRBJ2-4,TRBV29-1,TGCAGCGTCCTCAGTTGGGAGGCCAAAAACATTCAGTACTTC,CSVLSWEAKNIQYF
-,-,TRBJ2-3,TRBV12-3/TRBV12-4,TGTGCCAGCAGTTTTACTAGCATTGCAGATACGCAGTATTTT,CASSFTSIADTQYF
TRBD2,-,TRBJ2-3,TRBV5-8,TGTGCCAGCAGCACACCTGGAGGCGGGAGGGAGGAGCAGTATTTT,CASSTPGGGREEQYF
TRBD2,many,TRBJ2-2,TRBV27,TGTGCCAGCAGTTTCTGGGCTAGCGGGACCCAGAACACCGGGGAGCTGTTTTTT,CASSFWASGTQNTGELFF
-,many,TRBJ1-1,TRBV3-1,TGTGCCAGCAGCCAAGGGGCCGGCGGGGTTGGGACTGAAGCTTTCTTT,CASSQGAGGVGTEAFF
-,many,TRBJ2-2,TRBV27,TGTGCCAGCAGCTTGAACGGGGAGCTGTTTTTT,CASSLNGELFF
-,many,TRBJ2-3,TRBV6-2/TRBV6-3,TGTGCCAGCAGGGCTAGACAGTTTGGTAATGATACGCAGTATTTT,CASRARQFGNDTQYF
TRBD1,many,TRBJ1-5,TRBV28,TGTGCCAGCAGTTCAGGGGGACGTGGCCGCAATCAGCCCCAGCATTTT,CASSSGGRGRNQPQHF
TRBD2,many,TRBJ2-5,TRBV7-3,TGTGCCAGCAGCTTAAAAGGGTGCGGGAGACCCGGAGAGACCCAGTACTTC,CASSLKGCGRPGETQYF
TRBD2,-,TRBJ2-1,TRBV27,TGTGCCAGCAGTGCCAGCGGGAGCGGCTCCTACAATGAGCAGTTCTTC,CASSASGSGSYNEQFF
TRBD2,many,TRBJ2-7,TRBV28,TGTGCCAGCAGTTTATCTCCGGGACTAGCGGAGCAGTACTTC,CASSLSPGLAEQYF
-,many,TRBJ1-2,TRBV19,TGTGCCAGTAGTATCACCTCCGGGACCGCTTATGGCTACACCTTC,CASSITSGTAYGYTF
TRBD1,-,TRBJ2-2,TRBV27,TGTGCCAGCAGTTCCTGGGCAGGGGGACCCGGGGAGCTGTTTTTT,CASSSWAGGPGELFF
TRBD1,many,TRBJ1-5,TRBV19,TGTGCCAGTAGTCTACTGCCGGGACAGAGCAATCAGCCCCAGCATTTT,CASSLLPGQSNQPQHF
TRBD1,many,TRBJ2-1,TRBV3-1,TGTGCCAGCAGCGAGACAGGGGGACGGCATGAGCAGTTCTTC,CASSETGGRHEQFF
TRBD2,few,TRBJ2-1,TRBV9,TGTGCCAGCAGCGCCGGGACTAGCGCGAGTGAGCAGTTCTTC,CASSAGTSASEQFF
TRBD2,few,TRBJ2-1,TRBV20-1,TGCAGTGCTAGAGATCCCCTCGGCGGGAGCAGGAATGAGCAGTTCTTC,CSARDPLGGSRNEQFF
-,few,TRBJ1-5,TRBV27,TGTGCCAGCAGTTGGGGGGTTTCGGTTCAGCCCCAGCATTTT,CASSWGVSVQPQHF
-,few,TRBJ1-5,TRBV29-1,TGCAGCGCTCTTCGGATCCCCAATCAGCCCCAGCATTTT,CSALRIPNQPQHF
-,-,TRBJ2-5,TRBV28,TGTGCCAGCAGTTTAACAGACACAGGGATCTACGAGACCCAGTACTTC,CASSLTDTGIYETQYF
-,few,TRBJ2-1,TRBV19,TGTGCCAGTAGTCCCCGCTTCAGGGCACGGGACAATGAGCAGTTCTTC,CASSPRFRARDNEQFF
-,many,TRBJ1-4,TRBV29-1,TGCAGCGTAACGTCCAGGGGTGAAAAACTGTTTTTT,CSVTSRGEKLFF
-,many,TRBJ2-5,TRBV18,TGTGCCAGCTCACCACCTGACAGTCAAGAGACCCAGTACTTC,CASSPPDSQETQYF
TRBD1,-,TRBJ2-3,TRBV2,TGTGCCAGCAGTGGGACAGGAGTCACAGAAACGCAGTATTTT,CASSGTGVTETQYF
-,few,TRBJ1-4,TRBV4-1,TGCGCCAGCAGCCAAGGCGAAGGACGGATTAATGAAAAACTGTTTTTT,CASSQGEGRINEKLFF
-,many,TRBJ1-4,TRBV28,TGTGCCAGCAGTTTTTCCGGCCGGGATGCAACTAATGAAAAACTGTTTTTT,CASSFSGRDATNEKLFF
TRBD1,few,TRBJ2-7,TRBV7-9,TGTGCCAGCAGCTCCAGACAGGGAAAGTCTAAAAACTACGAGCAGTACTTC,CASSSRQGKSKNYEQYF
-,-,TRBJ2-2,TRBV20-1,TGCAGTGCTACCAGGGTCACGAACACCGGGGAGCTGTTTTTT,CSATRVTNTGELFF
TRBD1,-,TRBJ2-7,TRBV24-1,TGTGCCACCGCACCGGGACAGGGGGCCCACGAGCAGTACTTC,CATAPGQGAHEQYF
-,few,TRBJ1-5,TRBV19,TGTGCCAGTAGTACATCTCCGTCAGGTGGCAATCAGCCCCAGCATTTT,CASSTSPSGGNQPQHF
-,-,TRBJ1-1,TRBV19,TGTGCCAGTAGTAGGGTCGGGGACATGGACACTGAAGCTTTCTTT,CASSRVGDMDTEAFF
-,-,TRBJ1-5,TRBV19,TGTGCCAGTAGCGTATTCGGGATTTATGGTCAGCCCCAGCATTTT,CASSVFGIYGQPQHF
TRBD1,few,TRBJ2-5,TRBV20-1,TGCAGTGCTATTATAAGGACAGGGCTGGGGGAGACCCAGTACTTC,CSAIIRTGLGETQYF
TRBD1,many,TRBJ1-2,TRBV5-8,TGTGCCAGCAGCCCGCTTATCGACAGGGTACGCGGCTACACCTTC,CASSPLIDRVRGYTF
TRBD2,many,TRBJ2-7,TRBV4-1,TGCGCCAGCAGCCAAGGTGGCGGGGGGGCCTACGAGCAGTACTTC,CASSQGGGGAYEQYF
TRBD1,many,TRBJ1-1,TRBV30,TGTGCCTGGATCATCAGGGCAGGGGGCATGAACACTGAAGCTTTCTTT,CAWIIRAGGMNTEAFF
TRBD1,few,TRBJ1-1,TRBV4-1,TGCGCCAGCAGCCAAGAGGGGTGGACAGGGGGCACTGAAGCTTTCTTT,CASSQEGWTGGTEAFF
TRBD2,many,TRBJ2-1,TRBV27,TGTGCCAGCAGTTCCCCGACTAGCGGGGGCCCCTCCTCCTACAATGAGCAGTTCTTC,CASSSPTSGGPSSYNEQFF
-,few,TRBJ2-2,TRBV29-1,TGCAGCGTTGGCGGTCAGGGGAAAGAGGACACCGGGGAGCTGTTTTTT,CSVGGQGKEDTGELFF
TRBD1,-,TRBJ2-3,TRBV25-1,TGTGCCAGCAGTGAATATGGGACAGGGAGCACAGATACGCAGTATTTT,CASSEYGTGSTDTQYF
-,-,TRBJ2-1,TRBV19,TGTGCCAGTAGTGAAGACGGGACTCGATTTTTCAATGAGCAGTTCTTC,CASSEDGTRFFNEQFF
-,many,TRBJ2-3,TRBV5-1,TGCGCCAGCAGCTCGGACTTGAGAACAGATACGCAGTATTTT,CASSSDLRTDTQYF
TRBD1,many,TRBJ1-2,TRBV28,TGTGCCAGCAGTTTAGTAAGGGGGCGCAGCTATGGCTACACCTTC,CASSLVRGRSYGYTF
-,-,TRBJ2-1,TRBV19,TGTGCCAGTAGTACCCAGGCCGACTACAATGAGCAGTTCTTC,CASSTQADYNEQFF
-,-,TRBJ1-3,TRBV19,TGTGCCAGTACCCCAGGGATCGGGGACTCTGGAAACACCATATATTTT,CASTPGIGDSGNTIYF
-,-,TRBJ2-1,TRBV7-2,TGTGCCAGCAGCTTAGCGGCTAGCGCTACGCCCTCCTACAATGAGCAGTTCTTC,CASSLAASATPSYNEQFF
TRBD1,many,TRBJ2-4,TRBV27,TGTGCCAGCAGTTTATCCCCAACAGGGGGCGCTCAGTACTTC,CASSLSPTGGAQYF
-,few,TRBJ2-7,TRBV27,TGTGCCAGCACCCCTAAGGGGACATTCGAGCAGTACTTC,CASTPKGTFEQYF
-,many,TRBJ2-3,TRBV3-1,TGTGCCAGCAGCCTAAAACCGACAGATACGCAGTATTTT,CASSLKPTDTQYF
TRBD1,many,TRBJ2-2,TRBV30,TGTGCCTGGGGTTGGACAGGGAAGACCGGGGAGCTGTTTTTT,CAWGWTGKTGELFF
-,-,TRBJ2-3,TRBV24-1,TGTGCCACCAGTGATTCGGGACGCCTGTCTAGCACAGATACGCAGTATTTT,CATSDSGRLSSTDTQYF
-,few,TRBJ1-2,TRBV7-2,TGTGCCAGCAGCCCCGAACAGCAACAGGGCTATGGCTACACCTTC,CASSPEQQQGYGYTF
-,-,TRBJ2-5,TRBV4-1,TGCGCCAGCAGCCAAGATCGTTCGGCGGGACAAGAGACCCAGTACTTC,CASSQDRSAGQETQYF
-,-,TRBJ1-1,TRBV15,TGTGCCACCAGCAGAGCACCCAACACTGAAGCTTTCTTT,CATSRAPNTEAFF